One and the same sample provided the 14 T cell receptor beta chains below, sequenced in a study of CD8 T cells in ankylosing spondylitis. TCRdb ran MiXCR on the 5' RACE reads and lists one entry per CDR3 protein. Here the sample spans 150,000 to 200,000 distinct CDR3 sequences, 11% being singletons. Specimen: blood, either unsorted or a sorted T cell fraction (not recorded which). The receptors come from a male donor with ankylosing spondylitis or in good health (not recorded which).

This clonotype was seen only a few times. The chain recombines TRBV27 with TRBJ2-2; 9 positions match TRBD2. Germline-derived CDR1 and CDR2 are MNHEY and SMNVEV (reference sequence). Trimming took 6 bases from V and 3 from J; bases not matched to a gene: 8. There are 16 residues in the CDR3. CDR3 sequence (DNA): TGTGCCAGCAGGGACAGGACTAGCGTTTACACCGGGGAGCTGTTTTTT. Translated: CASRDRTSVYTGELFF.

This clonotype was detected many times. The CDR3 protein is CATSRERDWELFF. The DNA of the CDR3 is TGTGCCACCAGCAGAGAAAGGGACTGGGAGCTGTTTTTT. The chain uses TRBV15 and TRBJ2-2; D is possibly TRBD2 (6 bases). There are 13 residues in the CDR3. V dropped 0 bases and J dropped 9 bases, with 8 bases sitting between them. Germline CDR1 is LNHNV and CDR2 is YYDKDF (reference sequence).

The J gene is TRBJ2-4, the V gene TRBV5-1; 7 nucleotides match TRBD1. Germline CDR1 SGHRS, CDR2 YFSETQ. The CDR3 spans 15 residues. J gave up 5 bases and V 2 bases, and 7 bases lay outside the gene matches. The CDR3: CASSFDRVIENIQYF. CDR3 DNA sequence: TGCGCCAGCAGCTTCGACAGGGTTATCGAAAACATTCAGTACTTC.

There are many counts of this clonotype. V and J are TRBV29-1 and TRBJ1-2; 11 bases are a match to TRBD1. The V segment lost 6 bases and the J segment 7 bases; nucleotides outside the gene matches: 10. Germline V lookup: CDR1 SQVTM, CDR2 ANQGSEA. CDR3 length: 14 residues. CDR3 sequence reads: CSVLPGTGGSGYTF. CDR3 in DNA: TGCAGCGTCTTGCCCGGGACAGGGGGTAGTGGCTACACCTTC. The full variable domain, with the rest looked up from reference TRBV29-1 and TRBJ1-2, is SAVISQKPSRDICQRGTSLTIQCQVDSQVTMMFWYRQQPGQSLTLIATANQGSEATYESGFVIDKFPISRPNLTFSTLTVSNMSPEDSSIYLCSVLPGTGGSGYTFGSGTRLTVV.

This clonotype was seen only a few times. The chain uses TRBV18 and TRBJ2-1; no reliable D call. CDR3 length: 13 amino acids. Germline CDR1 is KGHSH and CDR2 is LQKENI. The V end lost 3 bases, the J end lost 9 bases, and 12 bases lay between the germline ends. CDR3 bases: TGTGCCAGCTCACCTGGGTCGTGGGGTGAGCAGTTCTTC. It translates to CASSPGSWGEQFF.

This clonotype was seen ten or more times. The rearrangement joins TRBV20-1 to TRBJ1-5; D is ambiguous. Trimming cost V 7 bases and J 0 bases, with 13 bases left between them. This CDR3 comprises 14 residues. CDR1 is DFQATT and CDR2 is SNEGSKA in the germline V gene (reference sequence). CDR3 in DNA: TGCAGTGTCACCGTCGGGGATAGCAATCAGCCCCAGCATTTT. Encoded protein: CSVTVGDSNQPQHF.

This clonotype came up many times. The J gene is TRBJ2-7, the V gene TRBV5-6; 8 bases line up with TRBD2. The CDR3 is 15 amino acids. Germline CDR1 reads SGHDT; CDR2 reads YYEEEE. V was pared by 2 bases and J by 2 bases, with 6 bases of the junction left unmatched. CDR3 DNA: TGTGCCAGCAGCTTCGGACTAGCAGATACCTACGAGCAGTACTTC. It encodes CASSFGLADTYEQYF.

This clonotype came up many times. The chain links TRBV29-1 to TRBJ1-1; D is perhaps TRBD1 (6 bases). Trimming took off 1 base at V and 4 bases at J, with 13 bases between the two ends. Per the germline V gene, CDR1 is SQVTM and CDR2 is ANQGSEA. This CDR3 region has 14 residues. The CDR3 region is CSVEATGAGTEAFF. Written as DNA, the CDR3 is TGCAGCGTTGAAGCCACGGGGGCAGGCACTGAAGCTTTCTTT.

As to this clonotype: Since a much larger clone is just one base distant, this may be a read error. V usage is TRBV5-1 and J usage is TRBJ1-4; D remains ambiguous. Per germline, CDR1 SGHRS and CDR2 YFSETQ. The CDR3 contains 15 residues. In DNA, the CDR3 is TGCGTCAGCAGCTTGGCGGGATCAACTAATGAAAAACTGTTTTTT. Translated: CVSSLAGSTNEKLFF.

The J gene is TRBJ2-6, the V gene TRBV7-8; 7 nucleotides agree with TRBD1. Germline V lookup: CDR1 SGHVS, CDR2 FQNEAQ. The CDR3 runs to 18 residues. Trimming cost V 2 bases and J 0 bases; bases outside gene matches: 7. In DNA form, the CDR3 reads TGTGCCAGCAGCTTATTTCTACAGGGGCGCTCTGGGGCCAACGTCCTGACTTTC. Protein: CASSLFLQGRSGANVLTF.

In this sample, this clonotype turned up a few times. The chain uses TRBV11-2 and TRBJ2-3; D gene uncertain. The V end was cut by 3 bases, the J end by 4 bases, with 11 bases between. The CDR3 extends over 14 amino acids. Germline V gene sequence: CDR1 SGHAT, CDR2 FQNNGV. CDR3 sequence reads: CASSFGSKADTQYF. The CDR3 DNA sequence: TGTGCCAGCAGCTTCGGTAGCAAGGCAGATACGCAGTATTTT.

Points on this clonotype: Germline is not matched at one junction end, which may reflect a read error. V is TRBV5-4 and J is TRBJ1-2; weak D call: TRBD1 (5 bases). This CDR3 has 14 residues. The V gene's germline CDR1 is SGHNT and CDR2 YYREEE (reference sequence). The CDR3 reads CASSLEQADYGYTF. CDR3 sequence (DNA): TGTGCCAGTAGCTTGGAACAGGCCGACTATGGCTACACCTTC.

The sample holds many counts of this clonotype. The chain is built from TRBV12-3 or TRBV12-4 and TRBJ1-2; D not certain. V was trimmed by 1 base and J by 2 bases, leaving 5 bases between them. The CDR3 extends over 13 amino acids. The CDR3 DNA follows: TGTGCCAGCAGTTTAGGTGGAAACTATGGCTACACCTTC. Translated, it gives CASSLGGNYGYTF.

The rearrangement uses TRBV7-9 and TRBJ2-2, with TRBD2 matching over 9 bases. CDR1 and CDR2 (germline): SEHNR, FQNEAQ (reference sequence). Germline trimming cut 1 base from V and 3 bases from J; bases unmatched to any gene: 3. This CDR3 has 16 amino acids. This CDR3 is CASSLVRGRDTGELFF. CDR3 sequence (DNA): TGTGCCAGCAGCTTAGTACGCGGGAGGGACACCGGGGAGCTGTTTTTT.